This T cell receptor (beta chain) is drawn from a study of blood T cells in healthy people across ages (dated by TCRdb to 2015 to 2017). In the study overall: Template switching captured roughly one uniquely barcoded TCR beta cDNA molecule per two T cells in model experiments. The study measured age-related changes in TCR beta repertoire diversity using deep sequencing normalized with unique cDNA molecular identifiers. The donors were split into four age groups: young (average roughly 15 years), middle-aged (roughly 42), aged (about 56) and long-lived (over 80). To avoid experimental bias, donors of different ages were distributed randomly across sequencing lanes. Two additional independent replicas of 1 million unique cDNA reads from the same blood draw were analyzed for two donors (one aged 18 to 30 and one aged 80 or older). General study outcomes and caveats: Since profiling was done on bulk unsorted PBMCs, naive and antigen-experienced compartments could not be conclusively compared. As age increased, observed TCR beta diversity per million T cells dropped in a roughly linear way, and a significant reduction was already evident by age roughly 36. The long-lived group showed more naive CD4+ T cells, fewer expanded clones and increased TCR diversity than the aged group, suggesting age selection. Observed TCR beta diversity correlated strongly with the percentage of naive T cells measured by flow cytometry. Estimates of total diversity based on one million sequenced T cells were regarded as lower bounds and as underestimates. Because the CMV infection status of the donors was unknown, age-related changes in expanded clonotypes may potentially have been confounded.

The method was 5' RACE. Sequencing took place on an Illumina HiSeq 2500. The second PCR ran for about 7 to 11 cycles and used a J-beta primer mix along with a sample-barcoded 5' primer. Each TCR beta cDNA molecule received a unique molecular identifier from a template-switch 5' adaptor carrying 12 random nucleotides. At least 2.5 million CDR3-containing paired-end reads were obtained from each sample. First-strand cDNA was synthesized from all RNA with the Mint cDNA synthesis kit, primed by a TRBC-specific oligonucleotide. Following uracil-DNA glycosylase treatment, a first 18-cycle PCR with universal primers M1SS and BC2_uni_R was performed on all cDNA. The authors' pipeline ran thus. Normalization of each sample was performed by random selection of 1 million high-quality reads, each carrying a distinct molecular identifier. Reads sharing molecular identifiers were discarded rather than binned into consensus sequences. MiTCR, set to a Q25 quality threshold and the strictest error-elimination algorithm, was used for CDR3 identification, clonotype clustering and error correction. A nonparametric unseen species model with Euler transformation was used to estimate lower-bound total TCR beta diversity. Through fastp at Q25 and MiXCR, TCRdb rebuilt clones from the public reads, retaining in-frame beta chains. A single entry per CDR3 protein holds the most common genes and DNA from its merged rows. TCRdb, not the original authors, processed these V and J calls. Here the sample has around 1,500,000 distinct CDR3 sequences; 42% occur a single time. The top ten constitute around 8% of the sample.

The donors were roughly 38 Caucasian individuals from Russia, aged 6 to 90 years, who were systemically healthy. Each donor gave ten milliliters of peripheral blood, drawn into EDTA-treated Vacutainer tubes. Ficoll-Paque density-gradient centrifugation was used to isolate PBMCs, with at least 6.5 million per sample. Total RNA, at least 5 micrograms per sample, was extracted from PBMCs with Trizol reagent. For every donor, flow cytometry on a PBMC aliquot measured the percentage of naive CD45RAhigh/CD27high T cells. Note on this clonotype: No cognate antigen has been identified for it. Base qualities were left out, and no much larger clone turns up one base away.

The germline ends are 21 bases apart after V is trimmed by 3 bases and J by 1 base. Based on the germline V gene, the CDR1 and CDR2 sequences are SNHLY and FYNNEI. Including cysteine and phenylalanine, the CDR3 has 18 amino acids. The kept DNA is CDR3 alone, 54 bases in frame from the first base. The chain couples TRBV2 to TRBJ1-1, and TRBD1 may be the D gene, going by 6 matching bases. Source material: blood. The source of this sequence is a woman aged 18-29 years in good health. The DNA sequence reads TGTGCCAGCAGTGAGGGGGGATCCTGGACAGTGGAGAACACTGAAGCTTTCTTT. Its translation is CASSEGGSWTVENTEAFF.